This is a list of T cell receptor beta chains from one sample in a study of T cell responses to AZD1222 COVID-19 vaccine. The data were produced by immunoSEQ multiplex PCR, yet TCRdb's version contains in-frame clones alone and is incomplete. Found here are about 160,000 clones, more than 70% of them singletons; the top ten hold less than 6.5%. Sample: peripheral blood, taken on day 0 of AZD1222 vaccination. These receptors originate from an adult in good health. Both conserved end residues are part of each CDR3. A D gene is named only where the DNA matches it firmly. Size tells how often a clone was seen (once, few, many) or the class of an expanded clone, and some rows leave it out.

d_call: .
clone_size: .
j_call: TRBJ2-2
v_call: TRBV5-1
cdr3_nt: TGCGCCAGCACCATGGTAGTAGGGAGCGGGGAGCTGTTTTTT
cdr3_aa: CASTMVVGSGELFF

d_call: TRBD1
clone_size: .
j_call: TRBJ1-1
v_call: TRBV2
cdr3_nt: TGTGCCAGCAGTCGACAGGGAGAAACTGAAGCTTTCTTT
cdr3_aa: CASSRQGETEAFF

d_call: .
clone_size: .
j_call: TRBJ1-4
v_call: TRBV11-2
cdr3_nt: TGTGCCAGCAGCTCCGCCGGGGCCGGAAAACTGTTTTTT
cdr3_aa: CASSSAGAGKLFF

d_call: .
clone_size: .
j_call: TRBJ1-2
v_call: TRBV5-4
cdr3_nt: TGTGCCAGCAGCTTGGCCCCCTCGGTTGAGTATGGCTACACCTTC
cdr3_aa: CASSLAPSVEYGYTF

d_call: .
clone_size: .
j_call: TRBJ1-4
v_call: TRBV10-3
cdr3_nt: TGTGCCATCAGCCGACAGGAAAGGGAAAAACTGTTTTTT
cdr3_aa: CAISRQEREKLFF

d_call: .
clone_size: .
j_call: TRBJ1-4
v_call: TRBV6-1
cdr3_nt: TGTGCCAGCAGTGAACTCGTGGGGCATGATTTTAGGGCTAATGAAAAACTGTTTTTT
cdr3_aa: CASSELVGHDFRANEKLFF

d_call: TRBD1
clone_size: .
j_call: TRBJ1-5
v_call: TRBV5-1
cdr3_nt: TGCGCCAGCAGCCCTCTCCCGGGACAGGACTTTATCCAGCATTTT
cdr3_aa: CASSPLPGQDFIQHF

d_call: .
clone_size: .
j_call: TRBJ2-5
v_call: TRBV28
cdr3_nt: TGTGCCAGCAGCTCCCCCCTCGGGGGCCAAGAGACCCAGTACTTC
cdr3_aa: CASSSPLGGQETQYF

d_call: .
clone_size: few
j_call: TRBJ1-4
v_call: TRBV7-6
cdr3_nt: TGTGCCAGCAGCTTTAGGGGGGCGAGCGCTAATGAAAAACTGTTTTTT
cdr3_aa: CASSFRGASANEKLFF

d_call: .
clone_size: once
j_call: TRBJ1-5
v_call: TRBV4-3
cdr3_nt: TGCGCCAGCAGCCAAGTCGGGGAGGCTAGCAATCAGCCCCAGCATTTT
cdr3_aa: CASSQVGEASNQPQHF

d_call: TRBD1
clone_size: .
j_call: TRBJ1-1
v_call: TRBV30
cdr3_nt: TGTGCCGGGGACAGGTCGAAGAACACTGAAGCTTTCTTT
cdr3_aa: CAGDRSKNTEAFF

d_call: .
clone_size: .
j_call: TRBJ2-7
v_call: TRBV30
cdr3_nt: TGTGCCTGGAGTGGAGGAGAGGCGCGTCGTCCCTACGAGCAGTACTTC
cdr3_aa: CAWSGGEARRPYEQYF

d_call: .
clone_size: .
j_call: TRBJ1-1
v_call: TRBV6-2/TRBV6-3
cdr3_nt: TGTGCCAGCAGTTACTACAGGGCCGCTGAAGCTTTCTTT
cdr3_aa: CASSYYRAAEAFF

d_call: TRBD1
clone_size: .
j_call: TRBJ2-3
v_call: TRBV28
cdr3_nt: TGTGCCAGCAGTTTTAGGGGGCCGAATACGCAGTATTTT
cdr3_aa: CASSFRGPNTQYF

d_call: TRBD1
clone_size: .
j_call: TRBJ1-4
v_call: TRBV28
cdr3_nt: TGTGCCAGCAGTTCCCGGCGGAGGGGGCGGGAAAAACTGTTTTTT
cdr3_aa: CASSSRRRGREKLFF

d_call: TRBD1
clone_size: .
j_call: TRBJ1-5
v_call: TRBV19
cdr3_nt: TGTGCCAGTAGTACTAAGACAGGGAGGGAGCAGCCCCAGCATTTT
cdr3_aa: CASSTKTGREQPQHF

d_call: TRBD2
clone_size: .
j_call: TRBJ2-7
v_call: TRBV5-1
cdr3_nt: TGCGCCAGCAGTCATTGGACTAGCGGGGACGAGCAGTACTTC
cdr3_aa: CASSHWTSGDEQYF

d_call: .
clone_size: .
j_call: TRBJ2-7
v_call: TRBV10-3
cdr3_nt: TGTGCCATCAGTACGGCAGGGGCCTACGAGCAGTACTTC
cdr3_aa: CAISTAGAYEQYF

d_call: .
clone_size: .
j_call: TRBJ1-4
v_call: TRBV7-2
cdr3_nt: TGTGCCAGCAGCTTAGCAACTAATGAAAAACTGTTTTTT
cdr3_aa: CASSLATNEKLFF

d_call: .
clone_size: .
j_call: TRBJ1-1
v_call: TRBV19
cdr3_nt: TGTGCCAGTAGAATGCGGGCCAAAAACACTGAAGCTTTCTTT
cdr3_aa: CASRMRAKNTEAFF

d_call: .
clone_size: .
j_call: TRBJ1-4
v_call: TRBV6-5
cdr3_nt: TGTGCCAGCAGCCCGACACCGGCTGAAGAAAAACTGTTTTTT
cdr3_aa: CASSPTPAEEKLFF

d_call: TRBD2
clone_size: .
j_call: TRBJ2-7
v_call: TRBV18
cdr3_nt: TGTGCCAGCTCACCAGCTAGCGGGAGTAAGAACGAGCAGTACTTC
cdr3_aa: CASSPASGSKNEQYF

d_call: TRBD2
clone_size: once
j_call: TRBJ2-2
v_call: TRBV11-2
cdr3_nt: TGTGCCAGCAGCTTAGCCTGGGGGGCTAGCGGGGTCGGGGAGCTGTTTTTT
cdr3_aa: CASSLAWGASGVGELFF

d_call: TRBD1
clone_size: .
j_call: TRBJ2-7
v_call: TRBV5-1
cdr3_nt: TGCGCCAGCAGCTTGGAGGGTGGGACAGGGAACTACGAGCAGTACTTC
cdr3_aa: CASSLEGGTGNYEQYF

d_call: TRBD1
clone_size: .
j_call: TRBJ1-5
v_call: TRBV5-1
cdr3_nt: TGCGCCAGCAGCACAGGGACAGGGGATCAGCCCCAGCATTTT
cdr3_aa: CASSTGTGDQPQHF

d_call: .
clone_size: .
j_call: TRBJ1-1
v_call: TRBV11-2
cdr3_nt: TGTGCCAGCAGCATCAACAACGGAGGTGCTTTCTTT
cdr3_aa: CASSINNGGAFF

d_call: TRBD1
clone_size: .
j_call: TRBJ1-2
v_call: TRBV9
cdr3_nt: TGTGCCAGCAGCGGCTGGACGGGACAGGGGGTTGGCTACACCTTC
cdr3_aa: CASSGWTGQGVGYTF

d_call: .
clone_size: .
j_call: TRBJ1-5
v_call: TRBV15
cdr3_nt: TGTGCCACCAGCAGAGATCTTGTCGGGAATCAGCCCCAGCATTTT
cdr3_aa: CATSRDLVGNQPQHF

d_call: .
clone_size: .
j_call: TRBJ2-2
v_call: TRBV12-2
cdr3_nt: TGTGCAAGTCGCTTAGGGCCCGGAGAGCTGTTTTTT
cdr3_aa: CASRLGPGELFF

d_call: .
clone_size: .
j_call: TRBJ1-2
v_call: TRBV3-1/TRBV3-2
cdr3_nt: TGTGCCAGCAGCCAAGATGCGGTGGTATTGAGTGGCTACACCTTC
cdr3_aa: CASSQDAVVLSGYTF

d_call: .
clone_size: .
j_call: TRBJ2-3
v_call: TRBV4-2
cdr3_nt: TGTGCCAGCAGCCAAGGGGGGATACGCACAGATACGCAGTATTTT
cdr3_aa: CASSQGGIRTDTQYF

d_call: .
clone_size: .
j_call: TRBJ1-4
v_call: TRBV3-1/TRBV3-2
cdr3_nt: TGTGCCAGCAGCCAAGAGGGGACGTCAACTAATGAAAAACTGTTTTTT
cdr3_aa: CASSQEGTSTNEKLFF

d_call: TRBD1
clone_size: .
j_call: TRBJ2-1
v_call: TRBV7-9
cdr3_nt: TGTATGATTGAGGACAGGGTGTACAATGAGCAGTTCTTC
cdr3_aa: CMIEDRVYNEQFF

d_call: .
clone_size: .
j_call: TRBJ1-5
v_call: TRBV15
cdr3_nt: TGTGCCACCAGCAGAGATCAAGTAGGATTAAATCAGCCCCAGCATTTT
cdr3_aa: CATSRDQVGLNQPQHF

d_call: TRBD2
clone_size: .
j_call: TRBJ2-7
v_call: TRBV5-4
cdr3_nt: TGTGCCAGCAGCTTGGAGGTTTGGTCTAGCGGGCGCTCCTACGAGCAGTACTTC
cdr3_aa: CASSLEVWSSGRSYEQYF

d_call: TRBD1
clone_size: few
j_call: TRBJ1-1
v_call: TRBV9
cdr3_nt: TGTGCCAGCAGCGCCGGACAGGGGGTGAACACTGAAGCTTTCTTT
cdr3_aa: CASSAGQGVNTEAFF

d_call: .
clone_size: few
j_call: TRBJ1-1
v_call: TRBV30
cdr3_nt: TGTGCCTGGAGAGGGAGCACTGAAGCTTTCTTT
cdr3_aa: CAWRGSTEAFF

d_call: .
clone_size: .
j_call: TRBJ1-3
v_call: TRBV3-1/TRBV3-2
cdr3_nt: TGTGCCAGCAGCCAAGATTTGCCCTCTGGAAACACCATATATTTT
cdr3_aa: CASSQDLPSGNTIYF

d_call: .
clone_size: .
j_call: TRBJ2-7
v_call: TRBV30
cdr3_nt: TGTGCCTGGGGCTCGGCTGGCGAGCAGTACTTC
cdr3_aa: CAWGSAGEQYF

d_call: .
clone_size: .
j_call: TRBJ1-1
v_call: TRBV19
cdr3_nt: TGTGCCAGTAGTATAGTTGTCAGCACTGAAGCTTTCTTT
cdr3_aa: CASSIVVSTEAFF

d_call: TRBD2
clone_size: .
j_call: TRBJ2-1
v_call: TRBV14
cdr3_nt: TGTGCCAGCAGCCCGATTACGGGACTAGCCGGTAATGAGCAGTTCTTC
cdr3_aa: CASSPITGLAGNEQFF

d_call: TRBD1
clone_size: .
j_call: TRBJ1-1
v_call: TRBV5-1
cdr3_nt: TGCGCCAGCAGCCCTGGAGGGGGCGTAGGTACTGAAGCTTTCTTT
cdr3_aa: CASSPGGGVGTEAFF

d_call: TRBD2
clone_size: .
j_call: TRBJ2-7
v_call: TRBV28
cdr3_nt: TGTGCCAGCAGTGCAAGCGGGGGGCCACAGTACGAGCAGTACTTC
cdr3_aa: CASSASGGPQYEQYF

d_call: TRBD1
clone_size: .
j_call: TRBJ2-3
v_call: TRBV7-3
cdr3_nt: TGTGCCAGCAGCTTCGGACAGGGGGCCGATACGCAGTATTTT
cdr3_aa: CASSFGQGADTQYF

d_call: TRBD2
clone_size: .
j_call: TRBJ2-1
v_call: TRBV7-3
cdr3_nt: TGTGCCAGCAGCCCTAGAGGCGGGAGGGCCGGGAATGAGCAGTTCTTC
cdr3_aa: CASSPRGGRAGNEQFF

d_call: TRBD1
clone_size: .
j_call: TRBJ1-1
v_call: TRBV4-1
cdr3_nt: TGCGCCAGCAGCCCAATCCCCTTCAGGGGGCCTACTGAAGCTTTCTTT
cdr3_aa: CASSPIPFRGPTEAFF

d_call: TRBD1
clone_size: .
j_call: TRBJ2-2
v_call: TRBV9
cdr3_nt: TGTGCCAGCAGTCAGGGGGCGAACACCGGGGAGCTGTTTTTT
cdr3_aa: CASSQGANTGELFF

d_call: .
clone_size: .
j_call: TRBJ2-5
v_call: TRBV9
cdr3_nt: TGTGCCAGCAGCGTAGGGATAGGGCAGGAGGAGACCCAGTACTTC
cdr3_aa: CASSVGIGQEETQYF

d_call: .
clone_size: once
j_call: TRBJ2-5
v_call: TRBV10-1
cdr3_nt: TGCGCCAGGAGCCCAAGGGGCGGGCAGGAGACCCAGTACTTC
cdr3_aa: CARSPRGGQETQYF

d_call: .
clone_size: .
j_call: TRBJ1-6
v_call: TRBV3-1/TRBV3-2
cdr3_nt: TGTGCCAGCAGCCAAGATCGCAGTTTTAAGTCACCCCTCCACTTT
cdr3_aa: CASSQDRSFKSPLHF

d_call: .
clone_size: .
j_call: TRBJ1-1
v_call: TRBV19
cdr3_nt: TGTGCCAGTAACGAGGGCGTGGGAATGAACACTGAAGCTTTCTTT
cdr3_aa: CASNEGVGMNTEAFF

d_call: .
clone_size: few
j_call: TRBJ1-1
v_call: TRBV5-4
cdr3_nt: TGTGCCAGCAGATTAGGGGGGGCGGCTGAAGCTTTCTTT
cdr3_aa: CASRLGGAAEAFF

d_call: .
clone_size: .
j_call: TRBJ2-5
v_call: TRBV5-8
cdr3_nt: TGTGCCAGCAGCTTCGGGCGTGGGGTAAGGGAGACCCAGTACTTC
cdr3_aa: CASSFGRGVRETQYF

d_call: .
clone_size: .
j_call: TRBJ2-4
v_call: TRBV19
cdr3_nt: TGTGCCAGTAGCCGTGCCCTTAAGACTAACATTCAGTACTTC
cdr3_aa: CASSRALKTNIQYF

d_call: .
clone_size: .
j_call: TRBJ2-1
v_call: TRBV28
cdr3_nt: TGTGCCAGCAGTTCCGTGGCGGTACCCTTAAACAATGAGCAGTTCTTC
cdr3_aa: CASSSVAVPLNNEQFF

d_call: .
clone_size: .
j_call: TRBJ1-6
v_call: TRBV6-6
cdr3_nt: TGTGCCAGCAGGGGACACAACTCCTATAATTCACCCCTCCACTTT
cdr3_aa: CASRGHNSYNSPLHF

d_call: .
clone_size: .
j_call: TRBJ1-1
v_call: TRBV7-2
cdr3_nt: TGTGCCAGCAGCTTAGGCGGGGGAGGCGGGTGGAACACTGAAGCTTTCTTT
cdr3_aa: CASSLGGGGGWNTEAFF

d_call: TRBD2
clone_size: .
j_call: TRBJ2-3
v_call: TRBV7-2
cdr3_nt: TGTGCCAGCAGCTTAGTGGCGGGGGGCGGGACAGATACGCAGTATTTT
cdr3_aa: CASSLVAGGGTDTQYF

d_call: .
clone_size: .
j_call: TRBJ2-7
v_call: TRBV6-1
cdr3_nt: TGTGCCAGCAGTGAAGCGCCCGGACAGTCCTACGAGCAGTACTTC
cdr3_aa: CASSEAPGQSYEQYF